Below, 16 T cell receptor beta chains from the same sample are listed, as sequenced in a study of shared clonotypes between healthy human individuals. Generated by immunoSEQ multiplex PCR, the TCRdb table keeps only in-frame clones and is missing some. The repertoire holds 2 million to 2.5 million clones, with around 92% as singletons. What was sequenced was naive CD4+ T cells from PBMCs. Subset of the sample: CD45RA+ positively selected. All receptors derive from a man aged 18 to 35 in good health. Some clones in this sample may be carry-over from other donors' samples.

The rearrangement joins TRBV7-8 to TRBJ1-1; possibly TRBD1 for D (5 bases). CDR1 is SGHVS, CDR2 FQNEAQ, per germline. V shed 2 bases and J shed 4 bases, with 8 bases lying between them. This CDR3 is 13 amino acids long. The CDR3 nucleotides read TGTGCCAGCAGCTTACAGGGAGTCACTGAAGCTTTCTTT. This codes for CASSLQGVTEAFF.

This clone turned up a few times. The V gene is TRBV29-1, the J gene TRBJ2-5, with a weak D call TRBD1 (5 bases). Trimming left V 2 bases short and J 5 bases short, with 9 bases between. Germline CDR1 SQVTM, CDR2 ANQGSEA. The CDR3 runs to 12 residues. CDR3 residues: CSVESGSETQYF. The CDR3 bases are TGCAGCGTTGAATCAGGGTCGGAGACCCAGTACTTC.

This rearrangement joins TRBV2 to TRBJ2-3; TRBD1 matches at 8 bases. The CDR3 runs 14 residues. Unmatched junction bases numbered 5, after V lost 3 bases and J lost 6 bases. The germline gives CDR1 SNHLY, CDR2 FYNNEI. CDR3 in amino acids: CASSEQGAGDTQYF. The CDR3 DNA follows: TGTGCCAGCAGTGAGCAGGGGGCGGGTGATACGCAGTATTTT.

This clone was found a few times. V usage is TRBV5-1 and J usage is TRBJ1-5; D is undetermined. Between the trimmed V and J ends, which lost 5 bases and 5 bases, there was a span of 17 bases. The CDR3 is made up of 15 amino acids. In germline, CDR1 is SGHRS, CDR2 YFSETQ. The CDR3 DNA follows: TGCGCCAGCAGTTTAAGCCCAGAGATGCATCAGCCCCAGCATTTT. Translated, it gives CASSLSPEMHQPQHF. The full variable domain, completed using reference TRBV5-1 and TRBJ1-5, is KAGVTQTPRYLIKTRGQQVTLSCSPISGHRSVSWYQQTPGQGLQFLFEYFSETQRNKGNFPGRFSGRQFSNSRSEMNVSTLELGDSALYLCASSLSPEMHQPQHFGDGTRLSIL.

J is TRBJ1-4 and V is TRBV25-1; D may be TRBD1 (6 bases). Germline V gene data show CDR1 as MGHDK and CDR2 as SYGVNS. Trimming left V 1 base short and J 7 bases short, with 13 bases between. The CDR3 runs 15 residues. The CDR3 coding sequence is TGTGCCAGCAGTGAATTTGGCAGGGGCTCTGAAAAACTGTTTTTT. Its translation is CASSEFGRGSEKLFF.

V is TRBV6-5 and J is TRBJ1-6; TRBD1 matches at 8 bases. V trimming: 2 bases; J trimming: 10 bases; junction bases outside the gene matches: 7. The CDR3 extends over 15 amino acids. The germline V gene encodes CDR1 MNHEY and CDR2 SVGAGI. CDR3 amino acids: CASSYPGQGESPLHF. The CDR3 DNA sequence: TGTGCCAGCAGTTACCCAGGACAGGGCGAGTCACCCCTCCACTTT.

This clone was recorded a few times. The chain combines TRBV7-9 with TRBJ2-2; D is unclear. Germline V gives CDR1 SEHNR, CDR2 FQNEAQ (reference sequence). This CDR3 contains 17 residues. Between the trimmed V and J ends, which lost 5 bases and 3 bases, there was a span of 19 bases. The CDR3 DNA sequence: TGTGCCAGCAGCGTCGCGAATGGGCACTATTACACCGGGGAGCTGTTTTTT. Its protein is CASSVANGHYYTGELFF.

This chain connects TRBV28 to TRBJ1-4; no clear D. Germline CDR1 MDHEN, CDR2 SYDVKM. This CDR3 contains 16 residues. The germline V and J ends were trimmed by 2 bases and 5 bases, with 15 bases remaining between them. The CDR3, as DNA: TGTGCCAGCAGTTTAGTACGGGGTCGGCGGAATGAAAAACTGTTTTTT. This encodes CASSLVRGRRNEKLFF.

The chain employs TRBV7-9 and TRBJ2-3; D remains ambiguous. CDR3 length equals 12 residues. Trimming left V 1 base short and J 13 bases short, with 12 bases between. Germline V CDR1 and CDR2: SEHNR, FQNEAQ (reference sequence). The CDR3 nucleotides are TGTGCCAGCAGCTTAGTCGACTCCCAGAAGTATTTT. Translated: CASSLVDSQKYF.

V and J are TRBV28 and TRBJ2-3; 12 nucleotides line up with TRBD2. The CDR3 is made up of 17 amino acids. Germline CDR1 and CDR2: MDHEN and SYDVKM. Trimming removed 10 bases from V and 3 bases from J; junction bases left unmatched: 14. The CDR3 coding sequence is TGTGCCACCCTAGCCCTCAAAACTAGCGGGAGGACAGATACGCAGTATTTT. It is translated as CATLALKTSGRTDTQYF.

V and J are TRBV6-5 and TRBJ2-7; D gene ambiguous. Germline V lookup: CDR1 MNHEY, CDR2 SVGAGI. CDR3 size: 14 residues. V lost 8 bases and J lost 0, with 14 bases in between. As DNA, the CDR3 is TGTGCCAGCCCAGGCCTTTTTTCCTCCTACGAGCAGTACTTC. Translating it yields CASPGLFSSYEQYF.

J is TRBJ1-4 and V is TRBV4-2; no firm D call. CDR3 length: 14 amino acids. V was shortened by 0 bases and J by 15 bases, with 17 bases between the two germline ends. Germline V gene lookup returns CDR1 LGHNA and CDR2 YNFKEQ. The CDR3 nucleotides are TGTGCCAGCAGCCAAGATGACGAATTTGAAAGGGTGTTTTTT. It specifies CASSQDDEFERVFF.

V is TRBV6-5 and J is TRBJ2-3, with D unclear. The V and J ends lost 6 bases and 3 bases respectively, with 10 bases between them. The CDR3 is made up of 13 amino acids. Germline assignment: CDR1 MNHEY and CDR2 SVGAGI. The CDR3 nucleotides are TGTGCCAGCAGGGAAGACCCTACAGATACGCAGTATTTT. Its translation is CASREDPTDTQYF.

In the case of this clone: Other DNA sequences in the same sample also yield this CDR3. This chain connects TRBV7-2 to TRBJ2-3, with 9 nucleotides matching TRBD2. Per germline, CDR1 SGHTA and CDR2 FQGNSA. V dropped 5 bases and J dropped 3; count of bases not matched to a gene: 3. The CDR3 loop spans 14 amino acids. CDR3 DNA: TGTGCCAGCAGCCTTCTAGCGGGAACAGATACGCAGTATTTT. It encodes CASSLLAGTDTQYF.

This clone appeared a single time. The CDR3 region has the DNA TGTGCCAGCAGGGAATACGAGTTCTACCGGAACACCGGGGAGCTGTTTTTT. The encoded protein is CASREYEFYRNTGELFF. The chain has TRBV28 and TRBJ2-2; D remains ambiguous. V gave up 6 bases and J gave up 1 base, with 18 bases separating them. The CDR3 covers 17 residues. CDR1 MDHEN and CDR2 SYDVKM come from the germline V gene. The full variable domain, in which reference TRBV28 and TRBJ2-2 provide the parts outside the CDR3, is DVKVTQSSRYLVKRTGEKVFLECVQDMDHENMFWYRQDPGLGLRLIYFSYDVKMKEKGDIPEGYSVSREKKERFSLILESASTNQTSMYLCASREYEFYRNTGELFFGEGSRLTVL.

This chain uses TRBV11-2 with TRBJ2-1; perhaps TRBD1 as D (5 bases). Trimming pared 5 bases from V and 4 bases from J, leaving 12 bases between. The CDR3 spans 14 residues. Germline loops: CDR1 SGHAT, CDR2 FQNNGV. CDR3 residues: CASSPLDTYNEQFF. In DNA form, the CDR3 reads TGTGCCAGCAGCCCCTTGGACACATACAATGAGCAGTTCTTC.